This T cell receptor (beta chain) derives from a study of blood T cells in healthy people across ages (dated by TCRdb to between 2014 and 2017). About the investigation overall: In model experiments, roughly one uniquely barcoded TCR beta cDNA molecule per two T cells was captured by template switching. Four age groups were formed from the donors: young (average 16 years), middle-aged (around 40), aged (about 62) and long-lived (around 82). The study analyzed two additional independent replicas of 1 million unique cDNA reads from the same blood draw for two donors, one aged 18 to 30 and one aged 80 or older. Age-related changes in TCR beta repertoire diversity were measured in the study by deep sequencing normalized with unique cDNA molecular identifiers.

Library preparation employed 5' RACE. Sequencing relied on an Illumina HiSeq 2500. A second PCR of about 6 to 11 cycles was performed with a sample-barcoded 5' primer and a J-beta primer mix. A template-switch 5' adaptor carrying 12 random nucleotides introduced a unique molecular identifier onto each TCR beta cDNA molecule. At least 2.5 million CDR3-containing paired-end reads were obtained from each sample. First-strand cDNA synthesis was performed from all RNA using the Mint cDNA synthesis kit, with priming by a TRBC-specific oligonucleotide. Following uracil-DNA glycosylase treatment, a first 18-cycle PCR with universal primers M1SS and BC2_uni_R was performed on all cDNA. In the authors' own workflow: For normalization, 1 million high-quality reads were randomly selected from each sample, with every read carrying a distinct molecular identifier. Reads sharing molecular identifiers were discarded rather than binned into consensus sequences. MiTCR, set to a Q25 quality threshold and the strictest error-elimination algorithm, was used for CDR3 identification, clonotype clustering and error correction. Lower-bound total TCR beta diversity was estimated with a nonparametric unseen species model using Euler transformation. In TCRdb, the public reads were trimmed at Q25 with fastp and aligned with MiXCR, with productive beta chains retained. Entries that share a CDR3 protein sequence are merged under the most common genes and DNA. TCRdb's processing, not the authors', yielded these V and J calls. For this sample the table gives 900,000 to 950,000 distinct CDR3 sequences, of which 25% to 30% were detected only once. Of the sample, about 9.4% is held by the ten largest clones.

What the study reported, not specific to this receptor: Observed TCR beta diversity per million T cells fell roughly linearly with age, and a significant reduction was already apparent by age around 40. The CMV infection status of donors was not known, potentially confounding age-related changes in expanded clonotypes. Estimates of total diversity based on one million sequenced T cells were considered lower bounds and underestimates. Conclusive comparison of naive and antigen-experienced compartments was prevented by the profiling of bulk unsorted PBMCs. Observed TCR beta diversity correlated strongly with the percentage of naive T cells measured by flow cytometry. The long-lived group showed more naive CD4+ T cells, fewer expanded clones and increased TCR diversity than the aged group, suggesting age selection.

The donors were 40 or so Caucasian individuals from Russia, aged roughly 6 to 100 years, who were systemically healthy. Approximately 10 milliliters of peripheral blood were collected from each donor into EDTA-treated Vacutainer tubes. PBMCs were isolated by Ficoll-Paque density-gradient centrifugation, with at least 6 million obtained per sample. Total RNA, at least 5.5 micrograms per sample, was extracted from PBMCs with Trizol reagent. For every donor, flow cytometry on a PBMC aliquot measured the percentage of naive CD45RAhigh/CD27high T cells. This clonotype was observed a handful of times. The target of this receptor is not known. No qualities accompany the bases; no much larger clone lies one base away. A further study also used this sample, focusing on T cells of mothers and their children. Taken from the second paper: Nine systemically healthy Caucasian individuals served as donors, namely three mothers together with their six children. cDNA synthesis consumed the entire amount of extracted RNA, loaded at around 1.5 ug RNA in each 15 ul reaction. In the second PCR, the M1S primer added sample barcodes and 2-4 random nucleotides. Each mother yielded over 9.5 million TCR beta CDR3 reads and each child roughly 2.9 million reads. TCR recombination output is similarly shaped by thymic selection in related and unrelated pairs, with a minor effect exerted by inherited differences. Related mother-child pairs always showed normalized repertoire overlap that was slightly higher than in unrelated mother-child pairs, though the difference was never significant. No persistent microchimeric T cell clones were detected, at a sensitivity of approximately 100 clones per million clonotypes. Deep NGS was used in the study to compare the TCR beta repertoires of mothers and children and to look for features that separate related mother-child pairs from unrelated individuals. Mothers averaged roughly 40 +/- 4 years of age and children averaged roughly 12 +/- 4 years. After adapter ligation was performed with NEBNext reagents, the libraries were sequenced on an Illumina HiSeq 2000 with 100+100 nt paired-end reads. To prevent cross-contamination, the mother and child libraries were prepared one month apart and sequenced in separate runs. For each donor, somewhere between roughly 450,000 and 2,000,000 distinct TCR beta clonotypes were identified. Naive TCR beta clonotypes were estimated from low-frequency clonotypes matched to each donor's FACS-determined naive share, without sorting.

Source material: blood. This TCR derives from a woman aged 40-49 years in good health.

The CDR3 reads as follows: CASSLSFQLGTSTDTQYF. The sequence in DNA is TGTGCCAGCAGTTTATCATTCCAGCTGGGAACTAGCACAGATACGCAGTATTTT. The receptor chain draws on TRBV12-3 or TRBV12-4 and TRBJ2-3; the D gene is not confidently resolved. CDR3 length: 18 amino acids, cysteine to phenylalanine. Only the CDR3 part of the read is kept: 54 bases, read in frame from the first base. The junction shows trimming of 2 bases on V and 0 bases on J, plus 18 bases between the germline ends.